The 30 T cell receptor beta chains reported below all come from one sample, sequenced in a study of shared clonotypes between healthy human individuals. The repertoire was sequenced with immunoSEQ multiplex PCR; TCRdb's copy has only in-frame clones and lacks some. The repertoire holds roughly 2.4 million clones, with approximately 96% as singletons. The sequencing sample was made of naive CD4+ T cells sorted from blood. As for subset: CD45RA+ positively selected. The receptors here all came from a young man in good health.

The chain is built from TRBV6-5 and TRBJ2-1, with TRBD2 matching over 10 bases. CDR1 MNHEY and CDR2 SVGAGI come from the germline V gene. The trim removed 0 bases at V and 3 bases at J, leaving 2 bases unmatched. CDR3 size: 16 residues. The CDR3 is CASSYSGLALYNEQFF. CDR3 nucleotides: TGTGCCAGCAGTTACTCGGGACTAGCGCTCTACAATGAGCAGTTCTTC.

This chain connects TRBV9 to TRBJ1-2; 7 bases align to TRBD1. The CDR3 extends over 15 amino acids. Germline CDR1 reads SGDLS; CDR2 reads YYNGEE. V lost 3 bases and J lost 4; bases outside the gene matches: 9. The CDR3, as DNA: TGTGCCAGCAGCGCAGACAGGGTCGGGAGCTATGGCTACACCTTC. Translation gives CASSADRVGSYGYTF.

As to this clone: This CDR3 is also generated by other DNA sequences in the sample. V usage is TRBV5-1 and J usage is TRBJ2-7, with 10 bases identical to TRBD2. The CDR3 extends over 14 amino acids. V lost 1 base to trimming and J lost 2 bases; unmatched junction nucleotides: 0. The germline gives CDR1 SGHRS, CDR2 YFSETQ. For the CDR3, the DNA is TGCGCCAGCAGCTTGCTAGCGGGAGCCTACGAGCAGTACTTC. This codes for CASSLLAGAYEQYF.

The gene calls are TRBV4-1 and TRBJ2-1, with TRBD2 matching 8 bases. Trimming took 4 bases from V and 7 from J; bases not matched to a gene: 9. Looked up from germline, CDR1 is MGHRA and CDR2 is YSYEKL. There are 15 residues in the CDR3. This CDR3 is CASSRGAGVGNEQFF. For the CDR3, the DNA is TGCGCCAGCAGCCGAGGAGCGGGAGTAGGTAATGAGCAGTTCTTC.

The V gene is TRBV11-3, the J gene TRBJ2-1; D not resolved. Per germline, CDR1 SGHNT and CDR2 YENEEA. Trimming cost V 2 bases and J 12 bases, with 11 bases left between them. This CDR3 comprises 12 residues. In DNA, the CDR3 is TGTGCCAGCAGCTTATCCGGCGACCGGCAGTTCTTC. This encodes CASSLSGDRQFF. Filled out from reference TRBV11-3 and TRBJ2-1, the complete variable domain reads EAGVVQSPRYKIIEKKQPVAFWCNPISGHNTLYWYLQNLGQGPELLIRYENEEAVDDSQLPKDRFSAERLKGVDSTLKIQPAELGDSAVYLCASSLSGDRQFFGPGTRLTVL.

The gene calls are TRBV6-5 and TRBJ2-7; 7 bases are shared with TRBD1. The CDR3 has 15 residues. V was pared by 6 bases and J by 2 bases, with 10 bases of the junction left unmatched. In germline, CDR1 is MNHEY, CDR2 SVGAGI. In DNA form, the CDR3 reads TGTGCCAGCAGAATGACAGGGTCCCCCCCCTACGAGCAGTACTTC. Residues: CASRMTGSPPYEQYF.

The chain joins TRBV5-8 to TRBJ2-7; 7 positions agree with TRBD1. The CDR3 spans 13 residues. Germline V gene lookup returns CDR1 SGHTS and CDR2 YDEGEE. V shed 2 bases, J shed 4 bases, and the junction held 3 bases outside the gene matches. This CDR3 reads CASSFRQGYEQYF. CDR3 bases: TGTGCCAGCAGCTTTAGACAGGGATACGAGCAGTACTTC. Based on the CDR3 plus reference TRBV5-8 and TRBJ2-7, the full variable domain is EAGVTQSPTHLIKTRGQQATLRCSPISGHTSVYWYQQALGLGLQFLLWYDEGEERNRGNFPPRFSGRQFPNYSSELNVNALELEDSALYLCASSFRQGYEQYFGPGTRLTVT.

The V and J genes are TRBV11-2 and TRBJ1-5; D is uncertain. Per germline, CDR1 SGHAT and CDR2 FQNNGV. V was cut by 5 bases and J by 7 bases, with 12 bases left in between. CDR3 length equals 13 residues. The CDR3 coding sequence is TGTGCCAGCAGCCCTAGTGGCCCGCAGCCCCAGCATTTT. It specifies CASSPSGPQPQHF.

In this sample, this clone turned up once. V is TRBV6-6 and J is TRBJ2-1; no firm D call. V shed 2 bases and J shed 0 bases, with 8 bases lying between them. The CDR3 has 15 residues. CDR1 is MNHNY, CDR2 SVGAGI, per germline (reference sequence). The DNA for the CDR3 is TGTGCCAGCAGTTACCGGGCGAGCTCCTACAATGAGCAGTTCTTC. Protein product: CASSYRASSYNEQFF.

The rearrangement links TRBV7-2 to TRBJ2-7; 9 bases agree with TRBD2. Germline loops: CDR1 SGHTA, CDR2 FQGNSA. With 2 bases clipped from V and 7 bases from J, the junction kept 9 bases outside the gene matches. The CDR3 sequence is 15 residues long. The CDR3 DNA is TGTGCCAGCAGCTTACAATCCGCTAGCGGGATGGAGCAGTACTTC. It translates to CASSLQSASGMEQYF.

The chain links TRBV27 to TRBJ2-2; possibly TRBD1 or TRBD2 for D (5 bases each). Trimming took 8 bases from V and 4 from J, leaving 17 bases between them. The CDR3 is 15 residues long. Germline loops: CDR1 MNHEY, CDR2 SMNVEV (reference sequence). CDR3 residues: CASSKGDRLTGELFF. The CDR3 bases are TGTGCCAGCTCCAAGGGAGACAGACTCACCGGGGAGCTGTTTTTT.

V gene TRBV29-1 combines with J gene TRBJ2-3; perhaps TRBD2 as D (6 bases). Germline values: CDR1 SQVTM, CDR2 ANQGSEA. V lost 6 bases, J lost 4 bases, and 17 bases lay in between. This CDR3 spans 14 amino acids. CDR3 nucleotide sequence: TGCAGCGTCGCGGGGCAATCTATGGCAGATACGCAGTATTTT. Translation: CSVAGQSMADTQYF.

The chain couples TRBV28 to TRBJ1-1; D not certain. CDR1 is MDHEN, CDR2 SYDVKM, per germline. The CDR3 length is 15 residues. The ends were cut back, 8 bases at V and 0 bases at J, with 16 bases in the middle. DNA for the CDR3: TGTGCCAGCTCGAATCCCGGACTCTTGAACACTGAAGCTTTCTTT. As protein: CASSNPGLLNTEAFF.

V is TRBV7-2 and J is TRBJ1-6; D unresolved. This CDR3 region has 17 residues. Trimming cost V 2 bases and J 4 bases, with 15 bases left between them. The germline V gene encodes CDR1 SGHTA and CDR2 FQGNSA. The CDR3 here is CASSLRGGSSYNSPLHF. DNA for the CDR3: TGTGCCAGCAGCTTACGAGGCGGTAGCTCTTATAATTCACCCCTCCACTTT.

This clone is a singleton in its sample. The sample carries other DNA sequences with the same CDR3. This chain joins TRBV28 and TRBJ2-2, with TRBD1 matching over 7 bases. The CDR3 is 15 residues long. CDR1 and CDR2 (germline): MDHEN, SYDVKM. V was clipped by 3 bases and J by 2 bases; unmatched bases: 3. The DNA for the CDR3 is TGTGCCAGCAGTTTTCGGACAGGCAACACCGGGGAGCTGTTTTTT. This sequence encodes CASSFRTGNTGELFF. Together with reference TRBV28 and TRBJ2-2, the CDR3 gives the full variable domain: DVKVTQSSRYLVKRTGEKVFLECVQDMDHENMFWYRQDPGLGLRLIYFSYDVKMKEKGDIPEGYSVSREKKERFSLILESASTNQTSMYLCASSFRTGNTGELFFGEGSRLTVL.

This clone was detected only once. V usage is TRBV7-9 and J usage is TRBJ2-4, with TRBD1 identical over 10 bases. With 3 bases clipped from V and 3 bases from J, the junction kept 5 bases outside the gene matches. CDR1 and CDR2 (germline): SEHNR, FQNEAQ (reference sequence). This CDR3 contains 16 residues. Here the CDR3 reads CASSLDRGYDKNIQYF. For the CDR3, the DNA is TGTGCCAGCAGCTTGGACAGGGGGTACGACAAAAACATTCAGTACTTC.

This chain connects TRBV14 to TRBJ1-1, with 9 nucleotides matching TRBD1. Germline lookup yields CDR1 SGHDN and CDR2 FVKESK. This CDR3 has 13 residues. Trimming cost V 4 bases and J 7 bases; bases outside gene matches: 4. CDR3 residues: CASSPGQGREAFF. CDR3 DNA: TGTGCCAGCAGCCCCGGACAGGGGCGTGAAGCTTTCTTT.

DNA of the CDR3: TGTGCCAGCAGCGTAGAAGGTAGCGTAAACACCGGGGAGCTGTTTTTT. Residues: CASSVEGSVNTGELFF. This sequence joins TRBV9 and TRBJ2-2, with TRBD2 as a possible D gene (5 bases). Germline CDR1 reads SGDLS; CDR2 reads YYNGEE. With 0 bases removed from V and 2 bases from J, the gap between germline ends came to 11 bases. This CDR3 is 16 amino acids long.

The CDR3 DNA sequence: TGTGCCAGCAGTCTAGCGCGGCTACAGACGAGGAACACCGGGGAGCTGTTTTTT. It specifies CASSLARLQTRNTGELFF. The chain couples TRBV27 to TRBJ2-2, with a tentative D call TRBD2 (6 bases). CDR1 is MNHEY, CDR2 SMNVEV, per germline (reference sequence). The ends were cut back, 5 bases at V and 1 base at J, with 20 bases in the middle. This CDR3 region has 18 residues.

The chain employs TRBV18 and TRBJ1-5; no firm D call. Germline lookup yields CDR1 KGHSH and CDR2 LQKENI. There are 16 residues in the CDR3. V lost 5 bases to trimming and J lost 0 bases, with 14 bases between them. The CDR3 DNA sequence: TGTGCCAGCTCAACAGCCCCGCCTGTTAGCAATCAGCCCCAGCATTTT. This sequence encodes CASSTAPPVSNQPQHF.

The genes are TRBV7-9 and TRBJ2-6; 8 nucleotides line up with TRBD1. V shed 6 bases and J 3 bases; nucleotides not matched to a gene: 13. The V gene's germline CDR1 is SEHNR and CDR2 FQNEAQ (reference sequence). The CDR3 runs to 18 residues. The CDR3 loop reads CASSSTSTGVFGANVLTF. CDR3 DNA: TGTGCCAGCAGTTCTACTTCGACAGGGGTATTTGGGGCCAACGTCCTGACTTTC.

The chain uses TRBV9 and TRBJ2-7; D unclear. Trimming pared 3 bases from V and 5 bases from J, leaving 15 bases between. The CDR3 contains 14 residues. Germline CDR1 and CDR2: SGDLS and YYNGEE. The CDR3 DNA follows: TGTGCCAGCAGCGCCAGTGTGGCCTGGGACGAGCAGTACTTC. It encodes CASSASVAWDEQYF.

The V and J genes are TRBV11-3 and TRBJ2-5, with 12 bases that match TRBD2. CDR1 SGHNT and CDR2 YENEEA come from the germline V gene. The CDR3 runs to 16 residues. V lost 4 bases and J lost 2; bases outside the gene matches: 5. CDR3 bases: TGTGCCAGCAGCTGGGGGACTAGCGGGCCTCAAGAGACCCAGTACTTC. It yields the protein CASSWGTSGPQETQYF.

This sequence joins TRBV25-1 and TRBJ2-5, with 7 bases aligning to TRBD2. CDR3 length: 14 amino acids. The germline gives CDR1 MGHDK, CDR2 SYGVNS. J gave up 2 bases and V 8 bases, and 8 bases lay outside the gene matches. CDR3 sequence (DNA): TGTGCCAGCCGTACCTGGGGGGGGCAAGAGACCCAGTACTTC. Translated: CASRTWGGQETQYF.

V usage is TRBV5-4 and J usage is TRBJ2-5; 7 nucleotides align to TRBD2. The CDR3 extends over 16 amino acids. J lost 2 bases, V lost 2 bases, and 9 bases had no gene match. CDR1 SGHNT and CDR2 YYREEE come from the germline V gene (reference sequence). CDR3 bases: TGTGCCAGCAGCTTTAATAGATTGGGGGGGCAAGAGACCCAGTACTTC. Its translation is CASSFNRLGGQETQYF. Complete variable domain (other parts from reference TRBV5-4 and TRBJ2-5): ETGVTQSPTHLIKTRGQQVTLRCSSQSGHNTVSWYQQALGQGPQFIFQYYREEENGRGNFPPRFSGLQFPNYSSELNVNALELDDSALYLCASSFNRLGGQETQYFGPGTRLLVL.

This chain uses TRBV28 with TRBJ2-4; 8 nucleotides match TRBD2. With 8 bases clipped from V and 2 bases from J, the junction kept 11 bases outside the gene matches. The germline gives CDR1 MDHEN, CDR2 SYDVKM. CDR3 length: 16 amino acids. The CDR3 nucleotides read TGTGCCAGCGAAAGTTACCCGGGGGGGACCAAAAACATTCAGTACTTC. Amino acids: CASESYPGGTKNIQYF.

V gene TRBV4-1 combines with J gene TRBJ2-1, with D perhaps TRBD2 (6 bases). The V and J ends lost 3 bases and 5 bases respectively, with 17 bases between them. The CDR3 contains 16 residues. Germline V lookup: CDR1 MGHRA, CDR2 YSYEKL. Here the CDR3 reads CASSHGRLVNDNEQFF. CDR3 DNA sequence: TGCGCCAGCAGCCATGGGAGGCTAGTGAACGACAATGAGCAGTTCTTC.

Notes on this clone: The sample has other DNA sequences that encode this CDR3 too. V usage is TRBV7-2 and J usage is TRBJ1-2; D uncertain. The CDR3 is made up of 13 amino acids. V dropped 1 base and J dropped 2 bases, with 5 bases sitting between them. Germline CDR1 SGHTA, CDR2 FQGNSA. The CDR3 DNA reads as TGTGCCAGCAGCTTAGGCCAGAACTATGGCTACACCTTC. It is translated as CASSLGQNYGYTF.

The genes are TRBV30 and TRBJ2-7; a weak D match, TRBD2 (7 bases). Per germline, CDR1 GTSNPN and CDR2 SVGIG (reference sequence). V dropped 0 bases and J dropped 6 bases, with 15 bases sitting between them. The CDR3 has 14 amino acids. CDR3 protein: CAWSVPGGLFEQYF. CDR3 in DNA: TGTGCCTGGAGTGTACCCGGGGGGCTATTCGAGCAGTACTTC.

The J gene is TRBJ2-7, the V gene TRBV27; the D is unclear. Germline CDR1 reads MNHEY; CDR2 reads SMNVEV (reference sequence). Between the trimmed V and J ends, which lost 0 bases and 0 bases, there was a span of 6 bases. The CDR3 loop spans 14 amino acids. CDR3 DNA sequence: TGTGCCAGCAGTTTATCCAAACCCTCCTACGAGCAGTACTTC. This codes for CASSLSKPSYEQYF.